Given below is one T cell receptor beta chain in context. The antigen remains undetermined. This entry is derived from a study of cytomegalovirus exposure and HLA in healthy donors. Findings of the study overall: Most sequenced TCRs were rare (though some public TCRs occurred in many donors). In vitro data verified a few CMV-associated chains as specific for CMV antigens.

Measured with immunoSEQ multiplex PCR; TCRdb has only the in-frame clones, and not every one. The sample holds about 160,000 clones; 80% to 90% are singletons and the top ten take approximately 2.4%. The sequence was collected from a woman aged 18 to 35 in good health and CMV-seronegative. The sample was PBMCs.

The CDR3, as DNA: TGTGCCAGTAGCAGAACTAGAGGGGGCCCCTATGGCTACACCTTC. It specifies CASSRTRGGPYGYTF. The chain combines TRBV19 with TRBJ1-2; 7 bases agree with TRBD1. The germline V gene has CDR1 LNHDA and CDR2 SQIVND (reference sequence). V gave up 6 bases and J gave up 4 bases; unmatched junction bases: 11. The CDR3 sequence is 15 residues long.